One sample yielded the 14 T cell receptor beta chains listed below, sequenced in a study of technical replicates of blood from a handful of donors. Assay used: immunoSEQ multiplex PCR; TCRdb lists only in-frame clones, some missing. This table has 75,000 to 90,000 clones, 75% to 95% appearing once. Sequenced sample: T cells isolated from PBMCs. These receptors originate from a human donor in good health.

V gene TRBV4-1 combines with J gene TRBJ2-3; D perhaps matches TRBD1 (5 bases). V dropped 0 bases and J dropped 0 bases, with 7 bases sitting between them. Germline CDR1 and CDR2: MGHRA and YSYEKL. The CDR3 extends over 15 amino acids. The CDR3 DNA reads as TGCGCCAGCAGCCAAGAAAGGACAAGCACAGATACGCAGTATTTT. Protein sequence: CASSQERTSTDTQYF.

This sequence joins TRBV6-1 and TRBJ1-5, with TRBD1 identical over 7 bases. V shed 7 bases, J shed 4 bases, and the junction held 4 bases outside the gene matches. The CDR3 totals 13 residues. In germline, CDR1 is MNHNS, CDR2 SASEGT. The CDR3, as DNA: TGTGCCAGCAAGGGACAGCCGAATCAGCCCCAGCATTTT. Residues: CASKGQPNQPQHF.

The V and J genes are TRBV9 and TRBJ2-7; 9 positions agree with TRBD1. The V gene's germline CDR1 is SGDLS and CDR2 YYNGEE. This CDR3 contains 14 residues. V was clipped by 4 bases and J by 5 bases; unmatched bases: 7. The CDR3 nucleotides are TGTGCCAGCAGCCCCCACACAGGGGGCAACGAGCAGTACTTC. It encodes CASSPHTGGNEQYF. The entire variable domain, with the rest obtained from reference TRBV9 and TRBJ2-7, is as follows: DSGVTQTPKHLITATGQRVTLRCSPRSGDLSVYWYQQSLDQGLQFLIQYYNGEERAKGNILERFSAQQFPDLHSELNLSSLELGDSALYFCASSPHTGGNEQYFGPGTRLTVT.

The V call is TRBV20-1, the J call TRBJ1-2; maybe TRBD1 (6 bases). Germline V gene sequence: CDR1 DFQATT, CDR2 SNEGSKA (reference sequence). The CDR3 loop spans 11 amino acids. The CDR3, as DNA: TGCAGCCTATATTGGACAGATGGCTACACCTTC. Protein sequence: CSLYWTDGYTF.

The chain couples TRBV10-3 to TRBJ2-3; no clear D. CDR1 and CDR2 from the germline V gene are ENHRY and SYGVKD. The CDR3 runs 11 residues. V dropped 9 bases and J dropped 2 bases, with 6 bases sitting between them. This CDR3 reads CAIAYTDTQYF. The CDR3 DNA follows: TGTGCCATTGCCTACACAGATACGCAGTATTTT.

The CDR3 protein is CASFRVYGYTF. The CDR3 DNA reads TGTGCCAGCTTCCGGGTCTATGGCTACACCTTC. This chain uses TRBV2 with TRBJ1-2; no definite D call. The CDR3 contains 11 residues. CDR1 and CDR2 (germline): SNHLY, FYNNEI. V was pared by 8 bases and J by 4 bases, with 8 bases between.

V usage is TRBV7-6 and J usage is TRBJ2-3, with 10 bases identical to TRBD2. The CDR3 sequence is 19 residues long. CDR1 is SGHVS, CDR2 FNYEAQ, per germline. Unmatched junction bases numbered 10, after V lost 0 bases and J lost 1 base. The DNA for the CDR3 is TGTGCCAGCAGCTTAGCTTCTTTGGTTCTAGCGGGAGGCACAGATACGCAGTATTTT. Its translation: CASSLASLVLAGGTDTQYF. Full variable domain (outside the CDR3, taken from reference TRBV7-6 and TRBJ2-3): GAGVSQSPRYKVTKRGQDVALRCDPISGHVSLYWYRQALGQGPEFLTYFNYEAQQDKSGLPNDRFSAERPEGSISTLTIQRTEQRDSAMYRCASSLASLVLAGGTDTQYFGPGTRLTVL.

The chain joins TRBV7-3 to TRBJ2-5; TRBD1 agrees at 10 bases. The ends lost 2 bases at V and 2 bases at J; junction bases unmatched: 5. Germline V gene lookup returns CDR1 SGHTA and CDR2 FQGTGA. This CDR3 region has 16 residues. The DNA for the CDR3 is TGTGCCAGCAGCTTAGTTGGGACAGGGGCGCAAGAGACCCAGTACTTC. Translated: CASSLVGTGAQETQYF.

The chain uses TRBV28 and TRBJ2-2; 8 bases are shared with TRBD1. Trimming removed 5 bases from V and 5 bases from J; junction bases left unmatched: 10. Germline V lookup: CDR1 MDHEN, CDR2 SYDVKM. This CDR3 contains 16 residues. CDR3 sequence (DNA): TGTGCCAGCAGTGTTACTCTTACAGGGGGGACCGGGGAGCTGTTTTTT. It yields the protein CASSVTLTGGTGELFF.

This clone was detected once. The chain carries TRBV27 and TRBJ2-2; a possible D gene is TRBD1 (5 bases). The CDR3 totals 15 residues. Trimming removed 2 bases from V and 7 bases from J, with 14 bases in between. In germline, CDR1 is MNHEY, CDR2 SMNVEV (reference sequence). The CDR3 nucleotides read TGTGCCAGCAGTTTAATAAGGGGAAGGAACGGGGAGCTGTTTTTT. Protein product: CASSLIRGRNGELFF.

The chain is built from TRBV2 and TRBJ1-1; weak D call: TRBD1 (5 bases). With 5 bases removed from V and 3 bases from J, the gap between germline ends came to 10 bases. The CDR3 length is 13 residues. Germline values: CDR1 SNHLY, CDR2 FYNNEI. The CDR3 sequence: CASSIRGDTEAFF. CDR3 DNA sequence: TGTGCCAGCAGTATTCGGGGGGACACTGAAGCTTTCTTT.

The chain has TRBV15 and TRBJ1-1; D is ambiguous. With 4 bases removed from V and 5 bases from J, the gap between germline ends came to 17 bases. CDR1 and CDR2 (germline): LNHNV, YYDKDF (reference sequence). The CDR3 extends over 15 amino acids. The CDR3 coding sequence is TGTGCCACCAGCAAAGATCGGTGGCTCGGGACTGAAGCTTTCTTT. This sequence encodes CATSKDRWLGTEAFF.

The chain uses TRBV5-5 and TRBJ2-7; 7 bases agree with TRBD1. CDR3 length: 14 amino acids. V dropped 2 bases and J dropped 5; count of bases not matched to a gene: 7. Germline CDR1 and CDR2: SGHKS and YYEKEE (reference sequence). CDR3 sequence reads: CASSLPGGKDEQYF. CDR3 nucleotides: TGTGCCAGCAGCTTACCAGGGGGTAAGGACGAGCAGTACTTC.

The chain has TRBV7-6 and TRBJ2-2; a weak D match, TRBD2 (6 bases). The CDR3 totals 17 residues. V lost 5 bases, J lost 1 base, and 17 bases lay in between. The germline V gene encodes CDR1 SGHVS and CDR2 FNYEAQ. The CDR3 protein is CASSPSPGVKNTGELFF. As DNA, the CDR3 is TGTGCCAGCAGCCCCTCCCCGGGGGTCAAGAACACCGGGGAGCTGTTTTTT.